Presented here are 24 T cell receptor beta chains from one specimen sequenced in a study of OX40 agonist ivuxolimab in advanced cancers. Receptor amplification or capture employed the immunoSEQ multiplex PCR assay. Held by TCRdb, this immuneACCESS table contains in-frame sequences only and omits some clones. Under half of the omission traces to an unresolved V gene where checked; the cause of the rest is unknown. The sample table shows 110,000 or so clones, and roughly 90% are seen once. Around 0.7% of the sample belongs to the ten largest clones. Here the sequenced sample was CD4+ or CD8+ T cells sorted from blood, taken in a trial of the OX40 agonist ivuxolimab. The receptors stem from an adult with an advanced solid tumor such as melanoma, head and neck, liver or kidney cancer.

J is TRBJ2-2 and V is TRBV4-1; D gene ambiguous. V was pared by 1 base and J by 0 bases, with 21 bases between. The CDR3 has 20 residues. From germline, CDR1 is MGHRA and CDR2 YSYEKL. CDR3 coding DNA: TGCGCCAGCAGCCAAGTTCTCCTTGCTAGGACCGATACGAACACCGGGGAGCTGTTTTTT. This gives the protein CASSQVLLARTDTNTGELFF.

This rearrangement joins TRBV19 to TRBJ2-6; TRBD1 aligns across 7 bases. The germline gives CDR1 LNHDA, CDR2 SQIVND (reference sequence). This CDR3 region has 16 residues. V lost 2 bases to trimming and J lost 2 bases; unmatched junction nucleotides: 3. The CDR3 DNA reads as TGTGCCAGTAGTATACCCACAGGGGCTGGGGCCAACGTCCTGACTTTC. Encoded protein: CASSIPTGAGANVLTF.

This chain uses TRBV6-5 with TRBJ2-5, with TRBD2 matching 10 bases. The length of the CDR3 is 15 residues. With 0 bases clipped from V and 3 bases from J, the junction kept 1 base outside the gene matches. CDR1 is MNHEY, CDR2 SVGAGI, per germline. CDR3 coding DNA: TGTGCCAGCAGTTACTCGCTAGCGGGGGAAGAGACCCAGTACTTC. This encodes CASSYSLAGEETQYF.

The chain combines TRBV5-6 with TRBJ1-2; the D is unclear. Trimming cost V 7 bases and J 8 bases, with 15 bases left between them. Germline V CDR1 and CDR2: SGHDT, YYEEEE. The length of the CDR3 is 12 residues. In nucleotides, the CDR3 is TGTGCCAGCTCACCGGGGAGCGGAGGCTACACCTTC. This encodes CASSPGSGGYTF.

The gene calls are TRBV6-1 and TRBJ1-4, with 8 bases that match TRBD1. CDR3 length: 14 residues. From germline, CDR1 is MNHNS and CDR2 SASEGT. The V and J ends lost 7 bases and 6 bases, in that order; junction bases with no gene match: 7. CDR3: CASIQGAWDEKLFF. Written as DNA, the CDR3 is TGTGCCAGCATCCAGGGGGCTTGGGATGAAAAACTGTTTTTT.

The chain recombines TRBV12-5 with TRBJ2-5; the D gene is possibly TRBD2 (6 bases). The CDR3 totals 13 residues. V dropped 5 bases and J dropped 5 bases, with 12 bases sitting between them. Germline lookup yields CDR1 LGHNT and CDR2 FRNRAP. CDR3 protein: CASGPSGVETQYF. In DNA, the CDR3 is TGTGCTAGTGGTCCCTCGGGGGTGGAGACCCAGTACTTC.

This sequence joins TRBV6-5 and TRBJ1-1; D unclear. The CDR3 is made up of 11 amino acids. The germline gives CDR1 MNHEY, CDR2 SVGAGI. Between the trimmed V and J ends, which lost 6 bases and 5 bases, there was a span of 7 bases. The CDR3 loop reads CASRGATEAFF. In DNA form, the CDR3 reads TGTGCCAGCAGGGGTGCGACTGAAGCTTTCTTT.

The V gene is TRBV6-1, the J gene TRBJ2-6; D is undetermined. Germline CDR1 is MNHNS and CDR2 is SASEGT. V gave up 0 bases and J gave up 0 bases, with 6 bases separating them. The CDR3 is 16 residues long. CDR3 DNA: TGTGCCAGCAGTGAAGCGTTCGGCTCTGGGGCCAACGTCCTGACTTTC. It encodes CASSEAFGSGANVLTF.

In this sample, this clone turned up once. The rearrangement links TRBV4-1 to TRBJ2-7, with TRBD2 matching over 7 bases. V dropped 3 bases and J dropped 5; count of bases not matched to a gene: 13. This CDR3 region has 16 residues. Germline V gene sequence: CDR1 MGHRA, CDR2 YSYEKL. CDR3 sequence reads: CASSQESGTGLNEQYF. The CDR3 DNA reads TGCGCCAGCAGCCAGGAGAGCGGGACGGGACTAAACGAGCAGTACTTC.

CDR3 residues: CAWSPVYADTQYF. The DNA for the CDR3 is TGTGCCTGGAGTCCAGTCTACGCAGATACGCAGTATTTT. This chain links TRBV30 with TRBJ2-3; D uncertain. The CDR3 runs to 13 residues. V was pared by 2 bases and J by 4 bases, with 10 bases between. CDR1 is GTSNPN and CDR2 is SVGIG in the germline V gene (reference sequence).

The chain uses TRBV5-8 and TRBJ1-2; D not certain. V lost 4 bases and J 4 bases, leaving 17 bases between the germline ends. CDR1 and CDR2 from the germline V gene are SGHTS and YDEGEE. The CDR3 sequence is 15 residues long. CDR3 in DNA: TGTGCCAGCAGCAGAAGTAGGACGGTGAGCTATGGCTACACCTTC. Encoded protein: CASSRSRTVSYGYTF.

The CDR3 bases are TGTGCCAGCAGCCCCTCCCAACCCTATGGCTACACCTTC. Translation gives CASSPSQPYGYTF. The genes are TRBV14 and TRBJ1-2; D gene ambiguous. Germline-derived CDR1 and CDR2 are SGHDN and FVKESK. The CDR3 loop spans 13 amino acids. The V and J ends lost 4 bases and 4 bases respectively, with 10 bases between them.

The gene calls are TRBV21-1 and TRBJ2-1; the D call TRBD1 from the table was never checked on the DNA. TRBV21-1 counts as a pseudogene. The CDR3 covers 17 residues. CDR3 residues: CASSKANTLQGNNEQFF. The DNA of the CDR3 is TGTGCCAGCAGCAAAGCGAACACGTTACAGGGAAACAATGAGCAGTTCTTC.

The chain uses TRBV5-4 and TRBJ2-1; D possibly corresponds to TRBD1 (6 bases). The germline CDR1 and CDR2 sequences are SGHNT and YYREEE (reference sequence). Trimming removed 4 bases from V and 6 bases from J, with 14 bases in between. The CDR3 is made up of 14 amino acids. This CDR3 is CASSPFGQPNEQFF. For the CDR3, the DNA is TGTGCCAGCAGCCCCTTCGGACAGCCCAATGAGCAGTTCTTC.

The chain employs TRBV7-3 and TRBJ2-5, with D perhaps TRBD1 (5 bases). CDR3 length: 15 amino acids. V dropped 2 bases and J dropped 5 bases, with 15 bases sitting between them. Germline CDR1 is SGHTA and CDR2 is FQGTGA. The CDR3 reads CASSLQSGNAETQYF. CDR3 bases: TGTGCCAGCAGCTTACAGTCAGGGAATGCGGAGACCCAGTACTTC.

This clone was counted a single time. V gene TRBV7-8 combines with J gene TRBJ1-2; 8 bases align to TRBD1. The CDR3 consists of 15 residues. V lost 6 bases, J lost 5 bases, and 11 bases stayed unmatched. The germline V gene encodes CDR1 SGHVS and CDR2 FQNEAQ. The chain's CDR3 is CASRATGAKFYGYTF. In nucleotides, the CDR3 is TGTGCCAGCAGGGCGACAGGGGCGAAATTTTATGGCTACACCTTC.

This chain connects TRBV14 to TRBJ2-5, with D unclear. V lost 3 bases and J 1 base, leaving 18 bases between the germline ends. The germline CDR1 and CDR2 sequences are SGHDN and FVKESK. The CDR3 is 17 amino acids. The DNA for the CDR3 is TGTGCCAGCAGCCAGGGCCGCGGAGAGTTACTCCAAGAGACCCAGTACTTC. This translates into CASSQGRGELLQETQYF.

The rearrangement joins TRBV7-6 to TRBJ2-7; TRBD1 matches 7 bases. Germline CDR1 SGHVS, CDR2 FNYEAQ. The V and J ends lost 5 bases and 2 bases, in that order; junction bases with no gene match: 15. This CDR3 contains 17 residues. CDR3 sequence: CASSPSARRDRPYEQYF. The CDR3 DNA sequence: TGTGCCAGCAGCCCCAGTGCACGTCGGGACAGACCCTACGAGCAGTACTTC.

J is TRBJ2-3 and V is TRBV30; D is ambiguous. The CDR3 is 13 amino acids. In germline, CDR1 is GTSNPN, CDR2 SVGIG (reference sequence). Trimming stripped 6 bases from V and 0 bases from J, with 10 bases between. As DNA, the CDR3 is TGTGCCTGCATAGAATCTAGCACAGATACGCAGTATTTT. This translates into CACIESSTDTQYF.

The J gene is TRBJ1-2, the V gene TRBV6-1; D gene unclear. This CDR3 comprises 12 residues. In germline, CDR1 is MNHNS, CDR2 SASEGT. Trimming removed 5 bases from V and 1 base from J, with 5 bases in between. The CDR3 protein is CASSYNNYGYTF. In nucleotides, the CDR3 is TGTGCCAGCAGTTATAATAACTATGGCTACACCTTC.

The CDR3 DNA follows: TGTGCCAGCTCACCCCTAGCGACCTTCATTGAGACCCAGTACTTC. Its translation: CASSPLATFIETQYF. The gene calls are TRBV18 and TRBJ2-5; D may be TRBD2 (6 bases). Between the trimmed V and J ends, which lost 3 bases and 5 bases, there was a span of 16 bases. Germline lookup yields CDR1 KGHSH and CDR2 LQKENI. There are 15 residues in the CDR3.

The CDR3 sequence: CASSDTSGKETQYF. DNA of the CDR3: TGTGCCAGCAGCGATACCAGTGGCAAAGAGACCCAGTACTTC. The chain links TRBV5-8 to TRBJ2-5; D unresolved. The germline gives CDR1 SGHTS, CDR2 YDEGEE. V was clipped by 4 bases and J by 3 bases, with 13 bases between them. This CDR3 is built from 14 residues.

This chain uses TRBV11-2 with TRBJ2-5; TRBD1 matches 12 bases. In germline, CDR1 is SGHAT, CDR2 FQNNGV. CDR3 length equals 15 residues. The junction had 5 bases not matched to a gene; V was cut back by 4 bases and J by 5 bases. CDR3: CASSSRDRGLETQYF. In DNA, the CDR3 is TGTGCCAGCAGCTCCCGGGACAGGGGGCTGGAGACCCAGTACTTC.

The rearrangement joins TRBV6-6 to TRBJ2-7; 7 bases are shared with TRBD2. Unmatched junction bases numbered 6, after V lost 2 bases and J lost 2 bases. In germline, CDR1 is MNHNY, CDR2 SVGAGI (reference sequence). CDR3 length: 15 amino acids. CDR3 nucleotide sequence: TGTGCCAGCAGTTACGAGCGGGATCGGACCTACGAGCAGTACTTC. It codes for CASSYERDRTYEQYF.